This passage covers 14 T cell receptor beta chains from one sample sequenced in a study of technical replicates of blood from a few donors. Some clones are missing from TCRdb's copy, which holds only in-frame ones; the method was immunoSEQ multiplex PCR. This sample has tens of thousands of clones, with around 94% found just once. Sequences were obtained from T cells isolated from PBMCs. These receptors came from a human donor in good health.

V is TRBV19 and J is TRBJ2-7; 8 nucleotides match TRBD2. Per germline, CDR1 LNHDA and CDR2 SQIVND (reference sequence). The CDR3 spans 15 residues. With V trimmed by 3 bases and J by 1 base, 5 bases remained unmatched. CDR3 amino acids: CASSIRTSGSYEQYF. As DNA, the CDR3 is TGTGCCAGTAGTATTCGAACTAGCGGTTCCTACGAGCAGTACTTC.

The V call is TRBV7-2, the J call TRBJ2-7; TRBD2 matches 8 bases. V trimming: 5 bases; J trimming: 1 base; junction bases outside the gene matches: 7. The germline V gene has CDR1 SGHTA and CDR2 FQGNSA. The CDR3 runs 15 residues. CDR3 DNA sequence: TGTGCCAGCAGCCTAGGGACTAGTGTATCCTACGAGCAGTACTTC. Translated: CASSLGTSVSYEQYF.

The rearrangement links TRBV11-3 to TRBJ2-5; 8 bases line up with TRBD1. The V segment lost 5 bases and the J segment 5 bases; nucleotides outside the gene matches: 19. Germline V gives CDR1 SGHNT, CDR2 YENEEA. The CDR3 extends over 18 amino acids. CDR3 sequence (DNA): TGTGCCAGCAGCCCTGATGACCGACAGGGGCTGGGAGTCGAGACCCAGTACTTC. It is translated as CASSPDDRQGLGVETQYF.

The gene calls are TRBV28 and TRBJ2-2; D is undetermined. V lost 5 bases and J lost 1, with 11 bases in between. In germline, CDR1 is MDHEN, CDR2 SYDVKM. CDR3 length: 15 amino acids. This CDR3 reads CASSLVTRNTGELFF. The CDR3 coding sequence is TGTGCCAGCAGTCTGGTGACACGGAACACCGGGGAGCTGTTTTTT.

The rearrangement uses TRBV18 and TRBJ2-2; TRBD2 matches at 7 bases. V dropped 3 bases and J dropped 6; count of bases not matched to a gene: 1. The germline gives CDR1 KGHSH, CDR2 LQKENI. This CDR3 is 13 amino acids long. CDR3: CASSPLAAGELFF. The CDR3 coding sequence is TGTGCCAGCTCACCTCTAGCGGCCGGGGAGCTGTTTTTT.

This rearrangement joins TRBV6-4 to TRBJ2-2; TRBD2 agrees at 12 bases. CDR3 length: 14 residues. J was trimmed by 7 bases and V by 8 bases; bases with no gene match: 5. CDR1 is MRHNA, CDR2 SNTAGT, per germline. CDR3 amino acids: CASRLAGDHGELFF. CDR3 DNA sequence: TGTGCCAGCCGACTAGCGGGAGACCACGGGGAGCTGTTTTTT.

V and J are TRBV6-1 and TRBJ2-7; 10 positions agree with TRBD2. The CDR3 runs to 17 residues. Trimming cost V 2 bases and J 1 base; bases outside gene matches: 8. CDR1 and CDR2 (germline): MNHNS, SASEGT. The CDR3: CASSELGGLASSYEQYF. The CDR3 region has the DNA TGTGCCAGCAGTGAATTAGGGGGACTAGCGTCTTCCTACGAGCAGTACTTC.

This sequence joins TRBV7-2 and TRBJ1-1; D gene unclear. The ends were cut back, 6 bases at V and 0 bases at J, with 17 bases in the middle. Germline CDR1 is SGHTA and CDR2 is FQGNSA. The CDR3 extends over 16 amino acids. The CDR3 loop reads CASRPGVRLLNTEAFF. The CDR3 coding sequence is TGTGCCAGCAGACCCGGGGTCAGACTATTGAACACTGAAGCTTTCTTT.

This sequence joins TRBV19 and TRBJ1-1; tentative D call: TRBD1 (6 bases). The V end was cut by 1 base, the J end by 9 bases, with 12 bases between. CDR1 is LNHDA and CDR2 is SQIVND in the germline V gene (reference sequence). This CDR3 is 13 amino acids long. CDR3 amino acids: CASSIGGTNKAFF. In nucleotides, the CDR3 is TGTGCCAGTAGTATAGGAGGGACAAACAAAGCTTTCTTT.

This chain uses TRBV30 with TRBJ1-1, with D possibly TRBD1 on 6 matching bases. The germline CDR1 and CDR2 sequences are GTSNPN and SVGIG (reference sequence). Deletions cut 7 bases from V and 4 bases from J, with 19 bases between. This CDR3 has 14 residues. Here the CDR3 reads CASGGGVLGTEAFF. CDR3 DNA: TGTGCCTCTGGAGGGGGGGTTCTGGGCACTGAAGCTTTCTTT.

V and J are TRBV5-4 and TRBJ1-5; tentatively, D is TRBD1 (5 bases). V dropped 0 bases and J dropped 1 base, with 5 bases sitting between them. CDR3 length: 14 residues. Germline-derived CDR1 and CDR2 are SGHNT and YYREEE (reference sequence). CDR3 amino acids: CASSLGTSNQPQHF. In DNA form, the CDR3 reads TGTGCCAGCAGCTTGGGGACAAGCAATCAGCCCCAGCATTTT.

This rearrangement joins TRBV11-3 to TRBJ1-1; D is possibly TRBD1 (6 bases). The V gene's germline CDR1 is SGHNT and CDR2 YENEEA. The CDR3 loop spans 12 amino acids. The V and J ends lost 4 bases and 11 bases respectively, with 14 bases between them. The CDR3 DNA reads as TGTGCCAGCAGCTCGGACAGCCCGAGGGCTTTCTTT. Protein: CASSSDSPRAFF.

The gene calls are TRBV5-1 and TRBJ2-4; TRBD2 aligns across 7 bases. CDR1 and CDR2 (germline): SGHRS, YFSETQ. The CDR3 has 17 amino acids. V lost 2 bases and J lost 0; bases outside the gene matches: 8. CDR3: CASSFEPLAGAKNIQYF. The CDR3 nucleotides read TGCGCCAGCAGCTTCGAGCCCTTAGCGGGAGCCAAAAACATTCAGTACTTC.

This chain joins TRBV28 and TRBJ1-2; 7 bases align to TRBD1. Looked up from germline, CDR1 is MDHEN and CDR2 is SYDVKM. The CDR3 spans 14 residues. The J segment lost 0 bases and the V segment lost 7 bases, leaving 5 bases of the junction unmatched. In DNA form, the CDR3 reads TGTGCCAGCAATCGACAGGGTTCTAACTATGGCTACACCTTC. This gives the protein CASNRQGSNYGYTF.